This TCR beta chain was observed in a study of chemoradiotherapy in HPV16-positive cancers. At the level of the study: Functional T-cell assays on a couple of HPV16-positive patients' cells defined candidate HPV-specific clones and common TCR motifs. Study-level results: Non-HPV-specific T cells did not expand in tumors during treatment, whereas candidate HPV-specific clones and E7-related motifs did.

V was pared by 4 bases and J by 0 bases, with 10 bases between. Germline CDR1 reads LGHNA; CDR2 reads YSLEER. The CDR3 is 15 residues long. This table comes from immunoSEQ multiplex PCR, and its TCRdb copy is limited to in-frame clones, with some not included. Of 5,500 to 7,000 clones listed, about 88% are singletons. Regarding this clone: As yet, its antigen is unknown.

The chain recombines TRBV4-3 with TRBJ1-3; no firm D call. The clonotype was recovered from a human donor with HPV-associated anogenital cancer. The sequencing used tumor tissue, collected from a patient who underwent chemoradiotherapy. The CDR3 loop is CASSRSVDSGNTIYF. Here the CDR3 DNA reads TGCGCCAGCAGCCGTTCGGTCGACTCTGGAAACACCATATATTTT.